Each of the 12 T cell receptor beta chains below was sequenced from the same sample in a study of cytomegalovirus exposure and HLA in healthy donors. This PCR relied on a set of 60 Vbeta primers and 13 Jbeta primers. TCRdb keeps only in-frame clones here, not all; method: immunoSEQ multiplex PCR. In the table there are about 100,000 clones, roughly 70% of which are singletons. Sequenced input: PBMCs. Receptor source: a man in his fifties in good health and CMV-seronegative.

The V call is TRBV7-9, the J call TRBJ2-3; the match to TRBD2 covers 8 bases. Germline V gene data show CDR1 as SEHNR and CDR2 as FQNEAQ (reference sequence). V was pared by 5 bases and J by 0 bases, with 13 bases of the junction left unmatched. There are 18 residues in the CDR3. The CDR3 sequence: CASSLGIGGGLSTDTQYF. DNA of the CDR3: TGTGCCAGCAGCCTCGGCATAGGCGGGGGGCTTAGCACAGATACGCAGTATTTT.

This chain connects TRBV5-8 to TRBJ1-1, with TRBD1 matching over 7 bases. With V trimmed by 4 bases and J by 3 bases, 9 bases remained unmatched. The CDR3 length is 15 residues. Germline V CDR1 and CDR2: SGHTS, YDEGEE. The CDR3 nucleotides read TGTGCCAGCAGCGCCTCCGGGACAGCTTACACTGAAGCTTTCTTT. Encoded protein: CASSASGTAYTEAFF.

This chain uses TRBV4-1 with TRBJ1-4; TRBD1 matches at 10 bases. The V gene end was trimmed by 1 base and the J gene end by 6 bases; junction bases not matched to a gene: 8. Germline values: CDR1 MGHRA, CDR2 YSYEKL. The CDR3 spans 17 residues. In DNA form, the CDR3 reads TGCGCCAGCAGCCAAGGGGAGGCGGGACAGGGGTATGAAAAACTGTTTTTT. The encoded protein is CASSQGEAGQGYEKLFF.

The chain uses TRBV7-8 and TRBJ1-3; maybe TRBD1 (6 bases). This CDR3 has 13 amino acids. Germline V gene sequence: CDR1 SGHVS, CDR2 FQNEAQ. V dropped 9 bases and J dropped 4 bases, with 13 bases sitting between them. CDR3 DNA sequence: TGTGCCAGTAAGGGGGTCAGAGGAAACACCATATATTTT. Amino acid sequence: CASKGVRGNTIYF.

The chain joins TRBV5-1 to TRBJ1-1, with 8 bases aligning to TRBD1. Germline assignment: CDR1 SGHRS and CDR2 YFSETQ. V shed 0 bases, J shed 1 base, and the junction held 5 bases outside the gene matches. This CDR3 region has 16 residues. CDR3 bases: TGCGCCAGCAGCTTGGCCGGGGACAGGACGAACACTGAAGCTTTCTTT. It encodes CASSLAGDRTNTEAFF.

The genes are TRBV28 and TRBJ1-3; 11 positions agree with TRBD1. V dropped 5 bases and J dropped 4; count of bases not matched to a gene: 7. Germline-derived CDR1 and CDR2 are MDHEN and SYDVKM. This CDR3 spans 16 amino acids. The CDR3 spells CASSPEDRGRGNTIYF. The CDR3 region has the DNA TGTGCCAGCAGTCCCGAGGACAGGGGGCGCGGAAACACCATATATTTT.

The rearrangement uses TRBV14 and TRBJ1-3, with a tentative D call TRBD1 (6 bases). The CDR3 covers 15 residues. Germline assignment: CDR1 SGHDN and CDR2 FVKESK. The germline V and J ends were trimmed by 0 bases and 4 bases, with 10 bases remaining between them. CDR3 sequence reads: CASSQDLTGGNTIYF. The CDR3 DNA reads as TGTGCCAGCAGCCAAGATCTGACAGGAGGAAACACCATATATTTT.

The V and J genes are TRBV27 and TRBJ2-7; the D gene is possibly TRBD1 (6 bases). Germline V gene data show CDR1 as MNHEY and CDR2 as SMNVEV (reference sequence). The ends were cut back, 0 bases at V and 3 bases at J, with 12 bases in the middle. The CDR3 covers 15 residues. DNA for the CDR3: TGTGCCAGCAGTTTATCCGCGACAGGATTCTACGAGCAGTACTTC. The encoded protein is CASSLSATGFYEQYF.

V usage is TRBV10-3 and J usage is TRBJ2-7; D is uncertain. With 4 bases removed from V and 2 bases from J, the gap between germline ends came to 6 bases. The CDR3 is made up of 12 amino acids. Germline V gene lookup returns CDR1 ENHRY and CDR2 SYGVKD. The CDR3 DNA sequence: TGTGCCATCAGTGCTACTGCCTACGAGCAGTACTTC. This sequence encodes CAISATAYEQYF.

V gene TRBV28 combines with J gene TRBJ2-1; 8 bases are a match to TRBD2. Trimming took 3 bases from V and 8 from J; bases not matched to a gene: 6. Per the germline V gene, CDR1 is MDHEN and CDR2 is SYDVKM. The CDR3 covers 14 residues. CDR3 region: CASSFPGGGYEQFF. The CDR3 DNA reads TGTGCCAGCAGTTTCCCGGGGGGGGGATATGAGCAGTTCTTC.

The rearrangement links TRBV4-3 to TRBJ2-7; 7 positions agree with TRBD1. The CDR3 sequence is 16 residues long. The germline CDR1 and CDR2 sequences are LGHNA and YSLEER. With 4 bases clipped from V and 2 bases from J, the junction kept 11 bases outside the gene matches. CDR3 sequence: CASSPYYRDSPYEQYF. Written as DNA, the CDR3 is TGCGCCAGCAGCCCATACTACCGGGACAGCCCCTACGAGCAGTACTTC.

The CDR3 DNA reads TGTGCCAGCACTCAGGGTTCCTACGAGCAGTACTTC. Its translation is CASTQGSYEQYF. This sequence joins TRBV2 and TRBJ2-7; D perhaps matches TRBD1 (5 bases). The length of the CDR3 is 12 residues. V lost 7 bases, J lost 1 base, and 8 bases lay in between. Germline CDR1 is SNHLY and CDR2 is FYNNEI.